The table lists the clone carrying this TCR beta chain with a few counts. Each cDNA molecule carried a unique molecular identifier. From the 5' RACE reads, TCRdb called clonotypes with MiXCR, one entry per CDR3 protein. There are tens of thousands of distinct CDR3 sequences in the sample; roughly 5% occur only once, and 20% to 25% lies in the top ten. The sample belongs to a study of early T cells in non-severe SARS-CoV-2 infection. Whole-study context: Sequencing targeted bulk RNA from unsorted whole blood, leaving chains unpaired.

The ends were cut back, 4 bases at V and 6 bases at J, with 10 bases in the middle. Germline V lookup: CDR1 SGHRS, CDR2 YFSETQ. This CDR3 contains 13 residues. The chain carries TRBV5-1 and TRBJ2-2; D unresolved. Specimen: whole blood. The source is an adult who was a healthcare worker with PCR-confirmed SARS-CoV-2 infection or an uninfected control (not recorded which). The CDR3 loop reads CASSPDGAGELFF. Written as DNA, the CDR3 is TGCGCCAGCAGCCCGGATGGGGCCGGGGAGCTGTTTTTT.